A single sample is the source of the 11 T cell receptor beta chains below, sequenced in a study of radiotherapy plus CTLA-4 blockade in lung cancer. Measured with immunoSEQ multiplex PCR; TCRdb has only the in-frame clones, and not every one. The data show about 76,000 clones, about 84% seen once. Material: peripheral blood, obtained from a patient treated with radiotherapy plus ipilimumab. The source is a human donor with non-small cell lung cancer who had stable disease on radiotherapy plus ipilimumab.

The chain combines TRBV6-5 with TRBJ1-5, with D possibly being TRBD1 (6 bases). The CDR3 runs 14 residues. V lost 7 bases and J lost 3, with 13 bases in between. Germline V lookup: CDR1 MNHEY, CDR2 SVGAGI. The CDR3 region has the DNA TGTGCCAGCACCCCGGACAGCCTCAATCAGCCCCAGCATTTT. This codes for CASTPDSLNQPQHF.

The chain couples TRBV19 to TRBJ2-7, with D perhaps matching TRBD2 (5 bases). V was clipped by 0 bases and J by 1 base, with 16 bases between them. Per germline, CDR1 LNHDA and CDR2 SQIVND (reference sequence). The CDR3 length is 17 residues. CDR3 nucleotide sequence: TGTGCCAGTAGTATAGAAACAATCAGTAGAGGGTCCTACGAGCAGTACTTC. Translated: CASSIETISRGSYEQYF.

V is TRBV6-5 and J is TRBJ2-7, with 7 bases aligning to TRBD2. This CDR3 contains 13 residues. Germline CDR1 reads MNHEY; CDR2 reads SVGAGI. The V gene end was trimmed by 6 bases and the J gene end by 2 bases; junction bases not matched to a gene: 4. For the CDR3, the DNA is TGTGCCAGCAGGAGGGACTACCCCTACGAGCAGTACTTC. Its translation: CASRRDYPYEQYF.

The chain joins TRBV10-3 to TRBJ2-3; 12 nucleotides agree with TRBD2. The CDR3 extends over 16 amino acids. CDR1 is ENHRY and CDR2 is SYGVKD in the germline V gene. The V segment lost 3 bases and the J segment 2 bases; nucleotides outside the gene matches: 3. CDR3 loop: CAISELAGGLTDTQYF. CDR3 DNA sequence: TGTGCCATCAGTGAACTAGCGGGAGGCCTCACAGATACGCAGTATTTT.

V gene TRBV15 combines with J gene TRBJ2-5; 7 bases are shared with TRBD1. CDR3 length equals 15 residues. Per the germline V gene, CDR1 is LNHNV and CDR2 is YYDKDF (reference sequence). V lost 3 bases to trimming and J lost 3 bases; unmatched junction nucleotides: 7. As DNA, the CDR3 is TGTGCCACCAGCAGTCACCGGGACAGTAAAGAGACCCAGTACTTC. It yields the protein CATSSHRDSKETQYF.

The chain links TRBV5-1 to TRBJ2-7, with TRBD2 matching 7 bases. Losses at the gene ends were 3 bases for V and 0 bases for J; bases not matched to a gene: 6. Germline V gene sequence: CDR1 SGHRS, CDR2 YFSETQ. The CDR3 has 15 amino acids. In DNA form, the CDR3 reads TGCGCCAGCAGCTGGACCGGCGGGAGCTCCTACGAGCAGTACTTC. The encoded protein is CASSWTGGSSYEQYF.

The chain combines TRBV27 with TRBJ2-6; 7 positions match TRBD1. V trimming: 3 bases; J trimming: 0 bases; junction bases outside the gene matches: 5. Germline CDR1 is MNHEY and CDR2 is SMNVEV (reference sequence). The length of the CDR3 is 17 residues. The CDR3 DNA sequence: TGTGCCAGCAGTTTTGGCCAGGGGGACTCTGGGGCCAACGTCCTGACTTTC. The encoded protein is CASSFGQGDSGANVLTF.

This clone was observed a handful of times. V and J are TRBV27 and TRBJ2-1, with no clear D. V shed 2 bases and J shed 14 bases, with 10 bases lying between them. There are 11 residues in the CDR3. CDR1 is MNHEY, CDR2 SMNVEV, per germline (reference sequence). CDR3 region: CASSLGQTEFF. The DNA of the CDR3 is TGTGCCAGCAGTTTAGGGCAGACGGAGTTCTTC.

This rearrangement joins TRBV19 to TRBJ2-3, with 9 bases lining up with TRBD2. Germline CDR1 LNHDA, CDR2 SQIVND (reference sequence). The ends lost 5 bases at V and 3 bases at J; junction bases unmatched: 6. This CDR3 spans 15 amino acids. The CDR3 spells CASSVSSGVTDTQYF. DNA of the CDR3: TGTGCCAGTAGTGTCTCTAGCGGGGTTACAGATACGCAGTATTTT. Using reference TRBV19 and TRBJ2-3 for the parts outside the CDR3, the full variable domain is DGGITQSPKYLFRKEGQNVTLSCEQNLNHDAMYWYRQDPGQGLRLIYYSQIVNDFQKGDIAEGYSVSREKKESFPLTVTSAQKNPTAFYLCASSVSSGVTDTQYFGPGTRLTVL.

This sequence joins TRBV25-1 and TRBJ2-2; D unresolved. Germline assignment: CDR1 MGHDK and CDR2 SYGVNS. V shed 5 bases and J shed 4 bases, with 8 bases lying between them. CDR3 length: 13 residues. In nucleotides, the CDR3 is TGTGCCAGCAGTCTGAAGGGCACCGGGGAGCTGTTTTTT. It yields the protein CASSLKGTGELFF.

The rearrangement links TRBV7-3 to TRBJ1-1; D gene unclear. Per germline, CDR1 SGHTA and CDR2 FQGTGA. The CDR3 has 13 amino acids. V was shortened by 6 bases and J by 1 base, with 9 bases between the two germline ends. The CDR3 region has the DNA TGTGCCAGCAGGCAAACACGGAACACTGAAGCTTTCTTT. It translates to CASRQTRNTEAFF.